This TCR beta chain stems from a study of T cell responses to AZD1222 COVID-19 vaccine. Whole-study results and caveats: Baseline seropositivity occurred in only a handful of AZD1222 recipients. A rise in Spike-specific TCR breadth and depth followed two AZD1222 doses.

Germline CDR1 reads GTSNPN; CDR2 reads SVGIG (reference sequence). V lost 4 bases to trimming and J lost 0 bases, with 13 bases between them. This CDR3 contains 16 residues. Only in-frame clones appear in the TCRdb table, and some are missing; sequencing was by immunoSEQ multiplex PCR. This table holds 150,000 to 200,000 clones, approximately 86% found once. About this clone itself: No antigen is known for it.

The V call is TRBV30, the J call TRBJ2-6; the D is unclear. Sample: peripheral blood, taken 28 days after the second AZD1222 dose. This sequence originates from an adult who received the AZD1222 COVID-19 vaccine. The CDR3 sequence: CAWTTGVGSGANVLTF. The CDR3 nucleotides are TGTGCCTGGACAACCGGAGTAGGCTCTGGGGCCAACGTCCTGACTTTC.